The 30 T cell receptor beta chains below were found in one sample sequenced in a study of blood T cell repertoires in COVID-19. Profiling relied on immunoSEQ multiplex PCR, and the TCRdb table lists in-frame clones only, not all of them. The data show some 260,000 clones, with 88% seen just once and 0.75% to 1% held by the top ten. Sequencing used peripheral blood. The source is a woman in her thirties or forties who had recovered from COVID-19.

This sequence joins TRBV6-2 or TRBV6-3 and TRBJ2-7, with TRBD1 matching 7 bases. Germline loops: CDR1 MNHEY, CDR2 SVGEGT. J lost 0 bases, V lost 6 bases, and 11 bases had no gene match. The CDR3 is 16 amino acids. The CDR3 is CASSRTGSWYSYEQYF. The CDR3 bases are TGTGCCAGCAGCCGGACAGGCTCATGGTACTCCTACGAGCAGTACTTC.

The V and J genes are TRBV7-9 and TRBJ2-2; the match to TRBD2 covers 8 bases. The germline CDR1 and CDR2 sequences are SEHNR and FQNEAQ (reference sequence). The CDR3 sequence is 15 residues long. V was clipped by 6 bases and J by 2 bases; unmatched bases: 5. The CDR3 nucleotides read TGTGCCAGCAGAAAACTAGCGGCCAACACCGGGGAGCTGTTTTTT. Its protein is CASRKLAANTGELFF.

This clone showed up just once. The rearrangement joins TRBV9 to TRBJ2-1; tentatively, D is TRBD2 (5 bases). This CDR3 comprises 14 residues. V was trimmed by 0 bases and J by 8 bases, leaving 12 bases between them. Germline V gene data show CDR1 as SGDLS and CDR2 as YYNGEE. The CDR3 reads CASSVGAGRDEQFF. The DNA for the CDR3 is TGTGCCAGCAGCGTAGGGGCGGGCCGGGATGAGCAGTTCTTC.

This clone was seen once. The DNA of the CDR3 is TGTGCCACCAGTGGGAGGGGTGGCACTGAAGCTTTCTTT. Translation: CATSGRGGTEAFF. V gene TRBV24-1 combines with J gene TRBJ1-1; perhaps TRBD1 as D (5 bases). In germline, CDR1 is KGHDR, CDR2 SFDVKD. V lost 5 bases to trimming and J lost 4 bases, with 10 bases between them. The CDR3 sequence is 13 residues long.

The gene calls are TRBV19 and TRBJ1-5; tentatively, D is TRBD1 (5 bases). V lost 5 bases to trimming and J lost 4 bases, with 15 bases between them. The CDR3 contains 15 residues. Germline V CDR1 and CDR2: LNHDA, SQIVND (reference sequence). CDR3 sequence: CASSGDPAGNQPQHF. CDR3 nucleotide sequence: TGTGCCAGTAGTGGGGACCCCGCGGGAAATCAGCCCCAGCATTTT.

The chain recombines TRBV19 with TRBJ1-5; the D is unclear. Germline CDR1 LNHDA, CDR2 SQIVND (reference sequence). The CDR3 length is 11 residues. The V and J ends lost 7 bases and 5 bases respectively, with 6 bases between them. The CDR3 nucleotides are TGTGCCAGTAAGGGAGATCAGCCCCAGCATTTT. Translated, it gives CASKGDQPQHF.

The count of this clone is one. The chain has TRBV9 and TRBJ2-7; 9 bases match TRBD1. The ends lost 0 bases at V and 1 base at J; junction bases unmatched: 5. This CDR3 spans 16 amino acids. Per the germline V gene, CDR1 is SGDLS and CDR2 is YYNGEE. CDR3 amino acids: CASSVAGGTGSYEQYF. CDR3 DNA sequence: TGTGCCAGCAGCGTAGCTGGAGGGACAGGGTCCTACGAGCAGTACTTC.

The chain is built from TRBV3-1 (or the pseudogene TRBV3-2) and TRBJ1-2, with a weak D call TRBD1 (5 bases). The V end lost 0 bases, the J end lost 4 bases, and 15 bases lay between the germline ends. The CDR3 consists of 16 residues. The germline V gene has CDR1 LGHDT and CDR2 YNNKEL (reference sequence). CDR3 nucleotide sequence: TGTGCCAGCAGCCAAGAGGGGCGGTTGCAGCCCTATGGCTACACCTTC. It is translated as CASSQEGRLQPYGYTF.

This chain's CDR3 is CATPLAGLETQYF. The CDR3 DNA sequence: TGTGCCACCCCTCTAGCGGGCCTGGAGACCCAGTACTTC. This chain links TRBV19 with TRBJ2-5, with 8 nucleotides matching TRBD2. In germline, CDR1 is LNHDA, CDR2 SQIVND (reference sequence). This CDR3 contains 13 residues. The V gene end was trimmed by 10 bases and the J gene end by 5 bases; junction bases not matched to a gene: 9.

V usage is TRBV12-1 and J usage is TRBJ2-2; the D segment call TRBD1 is taken from the table without a DNA check. TRBV12-1 corresponds to a pseudogene. The CDR3 is 18 residues long. CDR3 residues: CASSTRDSPDGGTGELFF. The CDR3 nucleotides are TGTGCCAGCAGCACCCGGGACAGCCCCGACGGGGGCACCGGGGAGCTGTTTTTT.

V usage is TRBV10-3 and J usage is TRBJ1-5, with 9 bases aligning to TRBD1. This CDR3 is 13 amino acids long. Germline CDR1 is ENHRY and CDR2 is SYGVKD. The trim removed 8 bases at V and 6 bases at J, leaving 5 bases unmatched. This chain's CDR3 is CAIRDRAGQPQHF. The DNA for the CDR3 is TGTGCCATCCGGGACAGGGCTGGTCAGCCCCAGCATTTT.

The J gene is TRBJ2-2, the V gene TRBV11-3, with 7 positions matching TRBD1. The CDR3 has 14 amino acids. Germline CDR1 reads SGHNT; CDR2 reads YENEEA. Trimming at V came to 7 bases and at J to 0 bases, leaving 2 bases not matched to a gene. The CDR3 reads CASMGTANTGELFF. The CDR3 DNA reads TGTGCCAGCATGGGGACAGCGAACACCGGGGAGCTGTTTTTT. Together with reference TRBV11-3 and TRBJ2-2, the CDR3 gives the full variable domain: EAGVVQSPRYKIIEKKQPVAFWCNPISGHNTLYWYLQNLGQGPELLIRYENEEAVDDSQLPKDRFSAERLKGVDSTLKIQPAELGDSAVYLCASMGTANTGELFFGEGSRLTVL.

This clone was detected only a few times. V usage is TRBV9 and J usage is TRBJ2-6; 9 nucleotides agree with TRBD1. From germline, CDR1 is SGDLS and CDR2 YYNGEE. After removal of 4 bases from V and 8 bases from J, the junction contained 7 bases not matched to a gene. CDR3 size: 15 residues. CDR3 in DNA: TGTGCCAGCAGCCCACGACAGGGGGGCACCAACGTCCTGACTTTC. This translates into CASSPRQGGTNVLTF.

This chain connects TRBV5-6 to TRBJ1-1; D remains unclear. The V gene lost 4 bases and the J gene lost 8 bases, with 12 bases spanning the gap. The CDR3 loop spans 12 amino acids. Germline CDR1 reads SGHDT; CDR2 reads YYEEEE. CDR3 in amino acids: CASSPFNMEAFF. CDR3 sequence (DNA): TGTGCCAGCAGCCCGTTTAACATGGAAGCTTTCTTT. The variable domain in full, completed from reference TRBV5-6 and TRBJ1-1, reads DAGVTQSPTHLIKTRGQQVTLRCSPKSGHDTVSWYQQALGQGPQFIFQYYEEEERQRGNFPDRFSGHQFPNYSSELNVNALLLGDSALYLCASSPFNMEAFFGQGTRLTVV.

The genes are TRBV3-1 (or the pseudogene TRBV3-2) and TRBJ1-1, with D possibly TRBD1 on 6 matching bases. Germline V gives CDR1 LGHDT, CDR2 YNNKEL (reference sequence). V dropped 4 bases and J dropped 4 bases, with 13 bases sitting between them. This CDR3 is 14 amino acids long. The CDR3 nucleotides are TGTGCCAGCAGCCCCCCTGGGGGCTCCACTGAAGCTTTCTTT. Translated, it gives CASSPPGGSTEAFF.

The chain links TRBV14 to TRBJ1-1; 8 bases map to TRBD1. V lost 5 bases, J lost 6 bases, and 5 bases stayed unmatched. Germline loops: CDR1 SGHDN, CDR2 FVKESK. This CDR3 is built from 13 residues. CDR3 sequence reads: CASSAHRGAEAFF. CDR3 DNA: TGTGCCAGCAGCGCACACAGGGGGGCTGAAGCTTTCTTT. The full variable domain, rest sourced from reference TRBV14 and TRBJ1-1, is EAGVTQFPSHSVIEKGQTVTLRCDPISGHDNLYWYRRVMGKEIKFLLHFVKESKQDESGMPNNRFLAERTGGTYSTLKVQPAELEDSGVYFCASSAHRGAEAFFGQGTRLTVV.

This chain links TRBV5-3 with TRBJ2-2; weak D call: TRBD2 (6 bases). TRBV5-3 is an open reading frame whose function is uncertain. The ends were cut back, 0 bases at V and 3 bases at J, with 15 bases in the middle. The CDR3 has 17 amino acids. The CDR3 nucleotides are TGTGCCAGAAGCTTGGGGCTCGGCGGGGCCGACACCGGGGAGCTGTTTTTT. As protein: CARSLGLGGADTGELFF.

The CDR3 nucleotides are TGTGCCAGCAGCCCCAGGGTGGGACTAGCGGGCACCGGGGAGCTGTTTTTT. Translated, it gives CASSPRVGLAGTGELFF. J is TRBJ2-2 and V is TRBV4-2; 12 bases fit TRBD2. CDR1 is LGHNA, CDR2 YNFKEQ, per germline. The J segment lost 4 bases and the V segment lost 4 bases, leaving 7 bases of the junction unmatched. This CDR3 comprises 17 residues.

This sequence joins TRBV18 and TRBJ1-1; perhaps TRBD1 as D (6 bases). Germline V CDR1 and CDR2: KGHSH, LQKENI. CDR3 size: 13 residues. Between the trimmed V and J ends, which lost 4 bases and 5 bases, there was a span of 11 bases. As DNA, the CDR3 is TGTGCCAGCTCACGGGAACAGGGAACTGAAGCTTTCTTT. As protein: CASSREQGTEAFF.

The V and J genes are TRBV29-1 and TRBJ2-5; TRBD2 might be the D (6 bases). The germline V and J ends were trimmed by 3 bases and 6 bases, with 8 bases remaining between them. Looked up from germline, CDR1 is SQVTM and CDR2 is ANQGSEA. The CDR3 extends over 11 amino acids. The CDR3 sequence is CSVDAGQTQYF. Written as DNA, the CDR3 is TGCAGCGTTGACGCGGGGCAGACCCAGTACTTC.

The chain employs TRBV4-1 and TRBJ1-1; the match to TRBD1 covers 9 bases. The junction had 7 bases not matched to a gene; V was cut back by 4 bases and J by 1 base. The germline CDR1 and CDR2 sequences are MGHRA and YSYEKL. CDR3 size: 16 residues. CDR3 nucleotides: TGCGCCAGCAGCCCCACCGGGACAGGGCCGAACACTGAAGCTTTCTTT. Translating it yields CASSPTGTGPNTEAFF.

This rearrangement joins TRBV11-1 to TRBJ2-7; D may be TRBD2 (5 bases). The CDR3 covers 13 residues. Trimming removed 0 bases from V and 3 bases from J, with 6 bases in between. The germline V gene has CDR1 SGHAT and CDR2 FQDESV (reference sequence). The DNA of the CDR3 is TGTGCCAGCAGCTTAGCGGGGAGCTACGAGCAGTACTTC. This codes for CASSLAGSYEQYF.

This chain joins TRBV7-8 and TRBJ2-7; D not resolved. This CDR3 comprises 13 residues. Trimming took 1 base from V and 6 from J, leaving 10 bases between them. Germline loops: CDR1 SGHVS, CDR2 FQNEAQ. CDR3 nucleotides: TGTGCCAGCAGCTTAGGAACTAATACCGAGCAGTACGTC. Amino acid sequence: CASSLGTNTEQYV.

The chain uses TRBV5-4 and TRBJ1-3; D is perhaps TRBD1 (5 bases). This CDR3 comprises 17 residues. From germline, CDR1 is SGHNT and CDR2 YYREEE (reference sequence). Trimming pared 0 bases from V and 3 bases from J, leaving 16 bases between. This CDR3 reads CASSLGVGQGGGNTIYF. CDR3 nucleotide sequence: TGTGCCAGCAGCTTGGGAGTCGGTCAGGGTGGTGGAAACACCATATATTTT.

The chain recombines TRBV27 with TRBJ2-5; tentatively, D is TRBD2 (6 bases). The CDR3 extends over 18 amino acids. The germline V gene encodes CDR1 MNHEY and CDR2 SMNVEV (reference sequence). Trimming took 2 bases from V and 3 from J, leaving 22 bases between them. The CDR3: CASSLVGGGALGEETQYF. In nucleotides, the CDR3 is TGTGCCAGCAGTTTAGTGGGGGGTGGGGCACTAGGAGAAGAGACCCAGTACTTC.

The table lists this clone with a few counts. This chain connects TRBV29-1 to TRBJ1-1, with a weak D call TRBD1 (6 bases). The length of the CDR3 is 12 residues. CDR1 is SQVTM and CDR2 is ANQGSEA in the germline V gene. V lost 7 bases to trimming and J lost 1 base, with 10 bases between them. The CDR3 is CSARGGNTEAFF. The CDR3, as DNA: TGCAGCGCACGAGGGGGGAACACTGAAGCTTTCTTT.

This rearrangement joins TRBV6-5 to TRBJ2-1; unclear D gene. This CDR3 contains 11 residues. Germline V gives CDR1 MNHEY, CDR2 SVGAGI. Trimming cost V 6 bases and J 12 bases, with 12 bases left between them. The CDR3 coding sequence is TGTGCCAGCAGAGACGAACACAGGCAGTTCTTC. Its protein is CASRDEHRQFF.

The chain joins TRBV6-2 or TRBV6-3 to TRBJ2-7, with 7 bases matching TRBD1. CDR3 size: 14 residues. The J segment lost 2 bases and the V segment lost 5 bases, leaving 6 bases of the junction unmatched. Germline loops: CDR1 MNHEY, CDR2 SVGEGT. This CDR3 is CASSTRQGPYEQYV. CDR3 sequence (DNA): TGTGCCAGCAGTACCCGACAGGGCCCCTACGAGCAGTACGTC.

This sequence joins TRBV6-2 or TRBV6-3 and TRBJ2-7; the match to TRBD2 covers 12 bases. Germline loops: CDR1 MNHEY, CDR2 SVGEGT. The CDR3 loop spans 16 amino acids. V shed 0 bases and J 6 bases; nucleotides not matched to a gene: 6. CDR3 residues: CASSYSTSGRPLEQYV. The CDR3 bases are TGTGCCAGCAGTTACTCAACTAGCGGGAGGCCTCTCGAGCAGTACGTC.

The V gene is TRBV3-1 (or the pseudogene TRBV3-2), the J gene TRBJ2-7, with 9 bases aligning to TRBD2. This CDR3 spans 15 amino acids. CDR1 is LGHDT and CDR2 is YNNKEL in the germline V gene (reference sequence). J lost 5 bases, V lost 1 base, and 6 bases had no gene match. CDR3 region: CASSQVLLAGNEQYF. CDR3 bases: TGTGCCAGCAGCCAAGTATTGCTAGCGGGAAACGAGCAGTACTTC.